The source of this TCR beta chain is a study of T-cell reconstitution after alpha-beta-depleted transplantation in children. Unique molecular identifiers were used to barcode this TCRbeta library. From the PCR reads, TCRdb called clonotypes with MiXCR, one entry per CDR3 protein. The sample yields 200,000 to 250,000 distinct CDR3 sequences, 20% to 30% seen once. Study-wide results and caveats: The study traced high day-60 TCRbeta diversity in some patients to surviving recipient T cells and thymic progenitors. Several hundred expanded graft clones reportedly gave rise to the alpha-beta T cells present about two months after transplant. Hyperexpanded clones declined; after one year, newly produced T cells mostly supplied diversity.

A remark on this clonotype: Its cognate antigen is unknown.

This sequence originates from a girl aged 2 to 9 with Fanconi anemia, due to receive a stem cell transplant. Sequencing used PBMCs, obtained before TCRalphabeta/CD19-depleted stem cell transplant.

CDR3 in amino acids: CSVAGVRTDTQYF. In DNA form, the CDR3 reads TGCAGCGTTGCAGGGGTCAGGACAGATACGCAGTATTTT. V gene TRBV29-1 combines with J gene TRBJ2-3; maybe TRBD1 (6 bases). The V gene lost 4 bases and the J gene lost 3 bases, with 11 bases spanning the gap. Germline values: CDR1 SQVTM, CDR2 ANQGSEA. This CDR3 region has 13 residues.